The 3 T cell receptor beta chains below all came from one sample that was sequenced in a study of blood T cell repertoires in COVID-19. TCRdb keeps only in-frame clones here, not all; method: immunoSEQ multiplex PCR. The data hold a few hundred thousand clones, with over 75% observed a single time. Sequenced input: PBMCs or T cells enriched from blood (not recorded which). These receptors all come from a young man in a cohort exposed to, infected with or recovered from COVID-19 (not recorded which).

V is TRBV29-1 and J is TRBJ1-1, with D possibly TRBD1 on 6 matching bases. Germline V gene lookup returns CDR1 SQVTM and CDR2 ANQGSEA. The CDR3 is 15 amino acids. V shed 5 bases and J shed 4 bases, with 20 bases lying between them. CDR3 bases: TGCAGCGTTACCTTACCGGGGCCCAGGGGCACTGAAGCTTTCTTT. It yields the protein CSVTLPGPRGTEAFF.

The chain recombines TRBV28 with TRBJ1-3; weak D call: TRBD1 (6 bases). The V and J ends lost 4 bases and 1 base respectively, with 14 bases between them. There are 16 residues in the CDR3. CDR1 is MDHEN, CDR2 SYDVKM, per germline. The CDR3 sequence is CASSSRGDLSGNTIYF. The CDR3 DNA sequence: TGTGCCAGCAGTTCCAGGGGCGACTTATCTGGAAACACCATATATTTT.

V gene TRBV10-2 combines with J gene TRBJ2-3; D uncertain. This CDR3 is built from 15 residues. CDR1 WSHSY and CDR2 SAAADI come from the germline V gene. V was trimmed by 0 bases and J by 2 bases, leaving 9 bases between them. The CDR3 is CASSESSLVTDTQYF. The CDR3 DNA reads TGCGCCAGCAGTGAGTCTTCGCTAGTCACAGATACGCAGTATTTT.